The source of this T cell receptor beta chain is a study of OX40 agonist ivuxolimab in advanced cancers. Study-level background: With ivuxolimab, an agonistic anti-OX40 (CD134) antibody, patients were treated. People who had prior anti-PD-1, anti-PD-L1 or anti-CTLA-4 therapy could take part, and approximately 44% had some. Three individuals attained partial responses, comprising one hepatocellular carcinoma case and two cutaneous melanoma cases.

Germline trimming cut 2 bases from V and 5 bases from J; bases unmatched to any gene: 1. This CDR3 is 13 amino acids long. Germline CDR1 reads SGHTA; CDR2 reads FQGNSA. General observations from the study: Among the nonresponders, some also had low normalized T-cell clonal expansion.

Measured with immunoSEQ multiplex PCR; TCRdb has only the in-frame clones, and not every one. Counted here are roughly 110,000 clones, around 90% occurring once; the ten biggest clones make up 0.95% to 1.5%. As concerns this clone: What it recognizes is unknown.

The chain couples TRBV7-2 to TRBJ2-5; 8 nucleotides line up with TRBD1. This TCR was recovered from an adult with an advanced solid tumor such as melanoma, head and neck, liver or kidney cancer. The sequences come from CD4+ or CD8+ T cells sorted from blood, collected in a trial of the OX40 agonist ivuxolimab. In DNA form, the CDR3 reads TGTGCCAGCAGCTTACGACAGGGGGAGACCCAGTACTTC. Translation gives CASSLRQGETQYF.